A selection of T cell receptor beta chains follows, all from one sample in a study of beta chain features in type 1 diabetes. Clones were read by immunoSEQ multiplex PCR, and TCRdb kept only the in-frame ones, dropping some. The sample lists around 500,000 clones; approximately 10% were seen once. The sequencing sample was made of naive CD4+ T cells from blood. The receptors were gathered from a woman aged 18 to 35 in good health. Each CDR3 is given with its conserved first and last residue. Fields, in order: D gene, clone size, V gene, J gene, CDR3 length, CDR3 protein, CDR3 DNA. D genes are given only for firm matches. Where a row states a size, it is once, few, many or the class of an expanded clone; other rows omit it.

.,few,TRBV5-1,TRBJ2-6,14,CASWDNSGANVLTF,TGCGCCAGCTGGGACAACTCTGGGGCCAACGTCCTGACTTTC
TRBD1,.,TRBV7-9,TRBJ2-5,12,CAAEDRGETQYF,TGTGCCGCAGAAGACAGGGGAGAGACCCAGTACTTC
.,.,TRBV5-1,TRBJ2-5,13,CASSLSYKETQYF,TGCGCCAGCAGCTTGAGCTATAAAGAGACCCAGTACTTC
TRBD1,.,TRBV19,TRBJ1-1,14,CASMGQGASTEAFF,TGTGCCAGCATGGGACAGGGGGCGAGCACTGAAGCTTTCTTT
.,few,TRBV6-1,TRBJ2-1,11,CVTGTLNEQFF,TGTGTCACCGGGACGCTTAATGAGCAGTTCTTC
.,few,TRBV11-2,TRBJ2-3,14,CASSNRDSTDTQYF,TGTGCCAGCAGCAACCGGGACAGCACAGATACGCAGTATTTT
.,.,TRBV2,TRBJ2-6,15,CASSADRPGANVLTF,TGTGCCAGCAGCGCGGACAGACCCGGGGCCAACGTCCTGACTTTC
TRBD1,.,TRBV15,TRBJ1-2,15,CATSRGQGVNYGYTF,TGTGCCACCAGCAGGGGACAGGGGGTAAACTATGGCTACACCTTC
.,few,TRBV29-1,TRBJ1-3,14,CSVGDWSSGNTIYF,TGCAGCGTTGGCGACTGGAGCTCTGGAAACACCATATATTTT
.,.,TRBV7-9,TRBJ2-1,13,CASSQRQQNEQFF,TGTGCCAGCAGCCAACGGCAGCAAAATGAGCAGTTCTTC
.,.,TRBV2,TRBJ2-3,14,CASSPQVSTDTQYF,TGTGCCAGCAGTCCCCAGGTCAGCACAGATACGCAGTATTTT
.,few,TRBV5-4,TRBJ2-3,15,CASSRTGSSTDTQYF,TGTGCCAGCAGCCGTACAGGGTCTAGCACAGATACGCAGTATTTT
.,few,TRBV7-3,TRBJ2-5,14,CASSGSAAPETQYF,TGTGCCAGCAGCGGCTCAGCGGCCCCAGAGACCCAGTACTTC
TRBD1,.,TRBV18,TRBJ2-1,15,CASSLGQASYNEQFF,TGTGCCAGCTCCCTCGGACAGGCGTCCTACAATGAGCAGTTCTTC
.,few,TRBV7-2,TRBJ2-1,16,CASSLYSDSSYNEQFF,TGTGCCAGCAGCTTATACAGCGACAGCTCCTACAATGAGCAGTTCTTC
.,.,TRBV20-1,TRBJ2-1,10,CSARRNEQFF,TGCAGTGCTAGGCGTAATGAGCAGTTCTTC
.,.,TRBV5-1,TRBJ2-5,15,CASSYMPSPQETQYF,TGCGCCAGCAGCTATATGCCGAGCCCACAAGAGACCCAGTACTTC
TRBD2,many,TRBV5-1,TRBJ2-3,16,CASSLVAGPSTDTQYF,TGCGCCAGCAGCTTGGTAGCGGGCCCCAGCACAGATACGCAGTATTTT
TRBD2,.,TRBV13,TRBJ2-5,16,CASSLMTSGSRETQYF,TGTGCCAGCAGCTTAATGACTAGCGGGAGCCGGGAGACCCAGTACTTC
.,.,TRBV27,TRBJ1-6,15,CASSLGHAINSPLHF,TGTGCCAGCAGTTTAGGGCACGCGATTAATTCACCCCTCCACTTT
.,few,TRBV7-2,TRBJ1-1,14,CASNYPQRNTEAFF,TGTGCCAGCAACTATCCACAGAGAAACACTGAAGCTTTCTTT
TRBD2,few,TRBV19,TRBJ2-5,15,CASSSLAGAAETQYF,TGTGCCAGTAGTTCATTAGCGGGAGCTGCTGAGACCCAGTACTTC
.,.,TRBV20-1,TRBJ1-5,11,CSAQTGQPQHF,TGCAGTGCTCAGACGGGCCAGCCCCAGCATTTT
.,.,TRBV23-1,TRBJ1-2,16,CASSQSEGGAVNGYTF,TGCGCCAGCAGTCAATCGGAGGGGGGCGCGGTCAACGGCTACACCTTC
.,few,TRBV2,TRBJ2-7,14,CASSPRQSSYEQYF,TGTGCCAGCAGCCCACGGCAGTCCTCCTACGAGCAGTACTTC
.,few,TRBV29-1,TRBJ2-5,12,CSVDQNKETQYF,TGCAGCGTTGACCAGAACAAAGAGACCCAGTACTTC
TRBD1,few,TRBV4-2,TRBJ2-3,14,CASSQEQGADTQYF,TGTGCCAGCAGCCAGGAACAGGGGGCGGATACGCAGTATTTT
.,few,TRBV25-1,TRBJ2-1,15,CASSRAGRFGNEQFF,TGTGCCAGCAGCCGGGCAGGGCGTTTCGGCAATGAGCAGTTCTTC
TRBD2,.,TRBV10-2,TRBJ2-7,13,CASVSGGGYEQYF,TGCGCCAGCGTTAGCGGGGGGGGCTACGAGCAGTACTTC
.,.,TRBV13,TRBJ2-7,15,CASSLQAGATYEQYF,TGTGCCAGCAGCTTACAGGCAGGGGCAACCTACGAGCAGTACTTC
.,.,TRBV7-9,TRBJ2-3,14,CASSGAPATDTQYF,TGTGCCAGCAGTGGGGCCCCGGCGACAGATACGCAGTATTTT